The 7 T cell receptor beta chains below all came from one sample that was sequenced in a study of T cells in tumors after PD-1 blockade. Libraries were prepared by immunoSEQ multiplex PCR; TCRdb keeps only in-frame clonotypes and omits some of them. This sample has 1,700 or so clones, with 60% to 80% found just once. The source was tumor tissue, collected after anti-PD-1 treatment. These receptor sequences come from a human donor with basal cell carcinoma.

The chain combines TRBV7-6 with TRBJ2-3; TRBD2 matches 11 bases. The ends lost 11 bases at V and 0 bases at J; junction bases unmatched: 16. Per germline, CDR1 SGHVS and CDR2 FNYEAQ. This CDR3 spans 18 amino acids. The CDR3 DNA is TGTGCCGGGGGGGAGGGGCTAGCGGGAGGAGCTAGCACAGATACGCAGTATTTT. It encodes CAGGEGLAGGASTDTQYF. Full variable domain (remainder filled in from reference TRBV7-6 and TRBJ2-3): GAGVSQSPRYKVTKRGQDVALRCDPISGHVSLYWYRQALGQGPEFLTYFNYEAQQDKSGLPNDRFSAERPEGSISTLTIQRTEQRDSAMYRCAGGEGLAGGASTDTQYFGPGTRLTVL.

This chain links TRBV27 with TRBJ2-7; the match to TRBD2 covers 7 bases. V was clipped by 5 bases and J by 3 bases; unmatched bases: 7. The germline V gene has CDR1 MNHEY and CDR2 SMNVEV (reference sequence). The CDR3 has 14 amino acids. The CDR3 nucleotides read TGTGCCAGCAGTCTCACACGGACTAGCTACGAGCAGTACTTC. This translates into CASSLTRTSYEQYF.

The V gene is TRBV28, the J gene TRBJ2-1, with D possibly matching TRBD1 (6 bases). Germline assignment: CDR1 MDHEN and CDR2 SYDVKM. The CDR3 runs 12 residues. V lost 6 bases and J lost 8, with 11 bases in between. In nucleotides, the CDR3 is TGTGCCAGCAGATACAGGGTGGATGAGCAGTTCTTC. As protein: CASRYRVDEQFF.

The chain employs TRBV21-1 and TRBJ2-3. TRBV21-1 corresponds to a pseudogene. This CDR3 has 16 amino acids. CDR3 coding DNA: TGTGCCAGCAGCAAAGATCTCGGGGGCCTAGCAGATACGCAGTATTTT. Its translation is CASSKDLGGLADTQYF.

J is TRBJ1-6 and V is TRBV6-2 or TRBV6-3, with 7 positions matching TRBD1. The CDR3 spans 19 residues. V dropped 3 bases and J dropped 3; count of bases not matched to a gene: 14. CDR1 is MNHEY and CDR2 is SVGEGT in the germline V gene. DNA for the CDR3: TGTGCCAGCAGTTATCCCATCGCCAGGGGGGCATTCTATAATTCACCCCTCCACTTT. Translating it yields CASSYPIARGAFYNSPLHF.

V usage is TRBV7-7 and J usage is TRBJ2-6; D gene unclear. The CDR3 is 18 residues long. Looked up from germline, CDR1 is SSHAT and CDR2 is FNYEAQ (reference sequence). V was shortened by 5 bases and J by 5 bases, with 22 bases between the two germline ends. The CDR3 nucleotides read TGTGCCAGCAGCCAAAGCCCTAAGTCACAAAGTCGGGCCAACGTCCTGACTTTC. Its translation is CASSQSPKSQSRANVLTF.

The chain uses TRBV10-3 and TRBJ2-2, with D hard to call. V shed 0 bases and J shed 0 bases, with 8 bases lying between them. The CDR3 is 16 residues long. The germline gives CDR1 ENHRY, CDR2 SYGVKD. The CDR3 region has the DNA TGTGCCATCAGTGAGTCGGGGTTCGCGAACACCGGGGAGCTGTTTTTT. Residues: CAISESGFANTGELFF.